The rows below give T cell receptor beta chains drawn from one sample of a study of breast tumors, draining lymph nodes, adjacent tissues. TCRdb re-called the multiplex PCR reads through MiXCR, storing one row per CDR3 protein. The profile shows over 200,000 distinct CDR3 sequences, 32% of them singletons. The sequenced sample was axillary lymph node tissue. All receptors derive from a female donor with breast cancer. Some clones in this sample may be carry-over from other donors' samples. The CDR3 runs from the conserved cysteine through the conserved F or W. A D gene is named only where the DNA matches it firmly. Size values are once, few and many counts, or a class for expanded clones, and some rows have none.

>TRBJ2-3|NA|NA|TRBV2
CASRPTSTDTQYF
TGTGCCAGCAGACCTACTAGCACAGATACGCAGTATTTT
>TRBJ1-5|many|NA|TRBV19
CASSMKGGGNQPQHF
TGTGCCAGTAGTATGAAGGGGGGCGGCAATCAGCCCCAGCATTTT
>TRBJ2-2|NA|TRBD1|TRBV29-1
CSVELGQGAGGELFF
TGCAGCGTTGAGCTGGGACAGGGGGCTGGCGGGGAGCTGTTTTTT
>TRBJ1-3|many|NA|TRBV20-1
CSAAKPGGNTIYF
TGCAGTGCAGCCAAACCGGGGGGAAACACCATATATTTT
>TRBJ2-1|many|NA|TRBV20-1
CSAYIRYAEQFF
TGCAGTGCTTATATCCGGTACGCCGAGCAGTTCTTC
>TRBJ2-3|many|TRBD2|TRBV5-1
CASSNQIAGVGDTQYF
TGCGCCAGCAGCAACCAAATAGCGGGAGTGGGAGATACGCAGTATTTT
>TRBJ1-5|many|NA|TRBV19
CASSMGGSGQPQHF
TGTGCCAGTAGTATGGGCGGGTCGGGTCAGCCCCAGCATTTT
>TRBJ2-2|NA|NA|TRBV9
CASSGRAEASYSGELFF
TGTGCCAGCAGCGGGAGGGCCGAGGCGAGCTACTCCGGGGAGCTGTTTTTT
>TRBJ2-5|once|NA|TRBV2
CARDRDEGRGGTQYF
TGTGCCAGAGATCGAGACGAGGGCCGTGGCGGGACCCAGTACTTC
>TRBJ2-7|NA|TRBD1|TRBV30
CAWRRQGAMYEQYF
TGTGCCTGGAGGCGACAGGGGGCGATGTACGAGCAGTACTTC
>TRBJ2-5|NA|NA|TRBV10-3
CAISERQATQYF
TGTGCCATCAGTGAGAGGCAGGCGACCCAGTACTTC
>TRBJ2-5|many|NA|TRBV5-1
CASSKAQETQYF
TGCGCCAGCAGCAAGGCACAAGAGACCCAGTACTTC
>TRBJ2-7|NA|TRBD2|TRBV5-4
CASSLATGGGFEQYF
TGTGCCAGCAGCTTGGCCACGGGAGGAGGGTTCGAGCAGTACTTC
>TRBJ2-1|many|NA|TRBV9
CASSAHRVGEQFF
TGTGCCAGCAGCGCCCACAGGGTGGGAGAGCAGTTCTTC
>TRBJ1-4|many|NA|TRBV30
CAWSQFNEKLFF
TGTGCCTGGAGTCAATTTAATGAAAAACTGTTTTTT
>TRBJ2-2|many|TRBD2|TRBV24-1
CATSDPGLAWTGELFF
TGTGCCACCAGTGACCCCGGACTAGCGTGGACCGGGGAGCTGTTTTTT
>TRBJ2-7|many|TRBD2|TRBV12-3/TRBV12-4
CASAVGLAVYEQYF
TGTGCCAGCGCGGTGGGGCTAGCGGTCTACGAGCAGTACTTC
>TRBJ2-1|NA|NA|TRBV24-1
CATSAQGGGQLRNEQFF
TGTGCCACCAGTGCCCAGGGGGGAGGGCAATTGAGAAATGAGCAGTTCTTC
>TRBJ2-3|NA|TRBD2|TRBV29-1
CSVEVLAGGKDTQYF
TGCAGCGTTGAGGTCCTAGCGGGAGGGAAAGATACGCAGTATTTT
>TRBJ2-7|many|NA|TRBV30
CAWSEAGQPTYEQYF
TGTGCCTGGAGTGAGGCGGGTCAGCCGACCTACGAGCAGTACTTC
>TRBJ2-7|many|TRBD1|TRBV3-1
CASSQVGQGSYEQYF
TGTGCCAGCAGCCAAGTTGGACAGGGTTCCTACGAGCAGTACTTC
>TRBJ1-4|many|NA|TRBV7-9
CASSRDSYNWEKLFF
TGTGCCAGCAGCCGCGACAGTTATAATTGGGAAAAACTGTTTTTT
>TRBJ2-7|many|NA|TRBV19
CASSVRGGEQYF
TGTGCCAGTAGTGTCAGGGGCGGGGAGCAGTACTTC
>TRBJ2-7|many|NA|TRBV9
CASSVGEGVYEQYF
TGTGCCAGCAGCGTAGGTGAAGGAGTCTACGAGCAGTACTTC
>TRBJ2-7|NA|TRBD2|TRBV20-1
CSAGEGTSGLYEQYF
TGCAGTGCTGGAGAAGGGACTAGCGGCCTCTACGAGCAGTACTTC
>TRBJ2-3|many|TRBD1|TRBV20-1
CSATDRDTDTQYF
TGCAGTGCTACGGACAGGGACACAGATACGCAGTATTTT
>TRBJ2-3|many|TRBD1|TRBV11-2
CASSLRTGADTQYF
TGTGCCAGCAGCCTCCGGACAGGGGCAGATACGCAGTATTTT
>TRBJ2-1|many|TRBD1|TRBV20-1
CSATDREYNEQFF
TGCAGTGCTACTGACAGGGAATACAATGAGCAGTTCTTC
>TRBJ2-1|many|NA|TRBV12-3/TRBV12-4
CASKKGGVYEQFF
TGTGCCAGCAAAAAAGGGGGGGTATATGAGCAGTTCTTC
>TRBJ2-2|NA|NA|TRBV6-2/TRBV6-3
CASSPSMNTGELFF
TGTGCCAGCAGTCCCAGCATGAACACCGGGGAGCTGTTTTTT
>TRBJ1-5|many|NA|TRBV2
CASSVRGDQPQHF
TGTGCCAGCAGTGTCCGGGGAGATCAGCCCCAGCATTTT
>TRBJ2-6|NA|NA|TRBV20-1
CSARVLTF
TGCAGTGCTAGGGTCCTGACTTTC
>TRBJ1-3|many|NA|TRBV6-6
CASSPGTQWDTIYF
TGTGCCAGCAGTCCCGGGACGCAATGGGACACCATATATTTT
>TRBJ2-3|many|TRBD2|TRBV5-1
CASSARPSGGRTTHTQYF
TGCGCCAGCAGCGCACGTCCTTCTGGCGGGAGGACCACCCATACGCAGTATTTT
>TRBJ1-5|many|NA|TRBV6-1
CASSIESAWPQHF
TGTGCCAGCAGTATAGAGAGTGCATGGCCCCAGCATTTT
>TRBJ2-3|many|NA|TRBV20-1
CSASRPGRGSTDTQYF
TGCAGTGCTAGCCGTCCTGGGAGGGGGAGCACAGATACGCAGTATTTT
>TRBJ1-4|many|NA|TRBV2
CASSVTGFFNEKLFF
TGTGCCAGCAGCGTTACAGGGTTTTTTAATGAAAAACTGTTTTTT
>TRBJ2-3|once|TRBD2|TRBV25-1
CASSAATSGTDTQYF
TGTGCCAGCAGTGCTGCAACTAGCGGCACAGATACGCAGTATTTT
>TRBJ1-6|once|NA|TRBV24-1
CATSESGVLSNSPLHF
TGTGCCACCAGTGAATCAGGGGTATTATCCAATTCACCCCTCCACTTT
>TRBJ2-7|many|NA|TRBV5-8
CASSLEPHYEQYF
TGTGCCAGCAGCTTGGAGCCACACTACGAGCAGTACTTC
>TRBJ2-4|NA|NA|TRBV20-1
CSARDTGRGQAKNIQYF
TGCAGTGCTAGAGATACAGGACGGGGCCAAGCCAAAAACATTCAGTACTTC
>TRBJ1-2|many|TRBD1|TRBV19
CASSLRTGNYGYTF
TGTGCCAGTAGTCTCCGGACAGGGAACTATGGCTACACCTTC
>TRBJ2-7|few|TRBD1|TRBV20-1
CSASYTGTGREQYF
TGCAGTGCTAGTTACACAGGGACAGGGCGGGAGCAGTACTTC
>TRBJ2-7|NA|NA|TRBV30
CAWSVTGAYEQYF
TGTGCCTGGAGTGTTACGGGTGCCTACGAGCAGTACTTC
>TRBJ1-2|many|TRBD1|TRBV5-1
CASSPGTGLYGYTF
TGCGCCAGCAGCCCAGGGACAGGGCTCTATGGCTACACCTTC
>TRBJ2-2|many|TRBD1|TRBV19
CASTPRGQGVGNTGELFF
TGTGCCAGTACCCCAAGGGGACAGGGGGTCGGGAACACCGGGGAGCTGTTTTTT
>TRBJ1-3|NA|NA|TRBV10-3
CAASSLEGVGNTIYF
TGTGCCGCCAGCAGCTTGGAGGGGGTCGGAAACACCATATATTTT
>TRBJ2-4|many|NA|TRBV20-1
CSVGLAKNIQYF
TGCAGTGTAGGGCTAGCCAAAAACATTCAGTACTTC
>TRBJ2-7|many|NA|TRBV24-1
CATSDFSQGGREQYF
TGTGCCACCAGTGATTTCTCGCAGGGGGGCCGCGAGCAGTACTTC
>TRBJ1-4|NA|TRBD1|TRBV9
CASSLWTGVGEKLFF
TGTGCCAGCAGCCTATGGACAGGGGTTGGCGAAAAACTGTTTTTT